The entry below describes one TCR beta chain. This record belongs to a study of cytomegalovirus exposure and HLA in healthy donors. PCR used 60 Vbeta primers and 13 Jbeta primers. Here immunoSEQ multiplex PCR was the method, and the copy in TCRdb shows in-frame clones only, minus some. The repertoire has some 130,000 clones, roughly four fifths of them found once; the top ten carry around 11%. CDR3 length: 14 residues. V lost 4 bases and J lost 6; bases outside the gene matches: 5. Germline V gives CDR1 SGDLS, CDR2 YYNGEE. The sequenced sample was PBMCs. The chain uses TRBV9 and TRBJ2-2; TRBD2 matches at 8 bases. The sequence derives from a male donor in good health and CMV-seropositive. The chain's CDR3 is CASSFRTSPGELFF. CDR3 bases: TGTGCCAGCAGCTTCCGGACTAGCCCCGGGGAGCTGTTTTTT.